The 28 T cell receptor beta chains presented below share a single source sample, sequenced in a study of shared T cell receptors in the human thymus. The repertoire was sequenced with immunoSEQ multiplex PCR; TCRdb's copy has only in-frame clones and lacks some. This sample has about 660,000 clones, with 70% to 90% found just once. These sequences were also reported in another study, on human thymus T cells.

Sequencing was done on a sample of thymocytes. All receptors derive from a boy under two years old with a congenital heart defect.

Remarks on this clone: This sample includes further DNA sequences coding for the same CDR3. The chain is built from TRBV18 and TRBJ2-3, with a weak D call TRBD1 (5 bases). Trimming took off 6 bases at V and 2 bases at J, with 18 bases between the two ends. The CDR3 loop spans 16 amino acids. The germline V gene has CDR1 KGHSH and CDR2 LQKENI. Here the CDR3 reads CASSPYRRGFTDTQYF. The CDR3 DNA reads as TGTGCCAGCTCGCCTTATCGAAGGGGATTCACAGATACGCAGTATTTT.

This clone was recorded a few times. The CDR3 sequence is CAWTGRVLCPQHF. CDR3 coding DNA: TGTGCCTGGACAGGGAGGGTGCTATGCCCCCAGCATTTT. This chain uses TRBV30 with TRBJ1-5, with a tentative D call TRBD1 (5 bases). The germline gives CDR1 GTSNPN, CDR2 SVGIG (reference sequence). V shed 4 bases and J shed 10 bases, with 17 bases lying between them. The CDR3 has 13 residues.

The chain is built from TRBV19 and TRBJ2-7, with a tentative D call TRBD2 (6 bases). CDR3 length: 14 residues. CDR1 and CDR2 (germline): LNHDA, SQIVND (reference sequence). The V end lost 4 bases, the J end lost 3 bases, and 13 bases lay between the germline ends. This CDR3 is CASSTRLVSYEQYF. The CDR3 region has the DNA TGTGCCAGTAGTACACGACTAGTAAGCTACGAGCAGTACTTC.

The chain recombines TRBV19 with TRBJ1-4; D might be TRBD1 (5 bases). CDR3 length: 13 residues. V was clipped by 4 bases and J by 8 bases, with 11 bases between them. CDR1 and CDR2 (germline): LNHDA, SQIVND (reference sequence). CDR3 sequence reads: CASSKGKREKLFF. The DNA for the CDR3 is TGTGCCAGTAGTAAGGGGAAACGAGAAAAACTGTTTTTT.

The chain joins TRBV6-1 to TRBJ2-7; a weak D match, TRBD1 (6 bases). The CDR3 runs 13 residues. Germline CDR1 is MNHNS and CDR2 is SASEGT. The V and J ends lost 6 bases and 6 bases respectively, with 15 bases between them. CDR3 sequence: CASSARTVSEQYF. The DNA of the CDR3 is TGTGCCAGCAGCGCCCGGACAGTGTCCGAGCAGTACTTC.

Here the CDR3 reads CASSPTVEADYGYTF. DNA of the CDR3: TGTGCCAGCTCACCGACGGTGGAGGCAGACTATGGCTACACCTTC. The chain employs TRBV18 and TRBJ1-2, with D hard to call. This CDR3 contains 15 residues. Trimming removed 3 bases from V and 3 bases from J, with 14 bases in between. Germline lookup yields CDR1 KGHSH and CDR2 LQKENI.

In DNA, the CDR3 is TGTGCCAGCAGCCACGACAGCGCCGGGACCCAGTACTTC. Translation: CASSHDSAGTQYF. This chain joins TRBV11-1 and TRBJ2-5; TRBD1 is a possible D gene (5 bases). V was pared by 5 bases and J by 7 bases, with 14 bases between. This CDR3 is built from 13 residues. Germline loops: CDR1 SGHAT, CDR2 FQDESV (reference sequence). The full variable domain, with the rest looked up from reference TRBV11-1 and TRBJ2-5, is EAEVAQSPRYKITEKSQAVAFWCDPISGHATLYWYRQILGQGPELLVQFQDESVVDDSQLPKDRFSAERLKGVDSTLKIQPAELGDSAMYLCASSHDSAGTQYFGPGTRLLVL.

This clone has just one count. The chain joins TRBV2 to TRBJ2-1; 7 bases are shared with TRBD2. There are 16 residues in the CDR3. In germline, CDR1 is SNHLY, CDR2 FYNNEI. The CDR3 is CVPLQARGRAQNEQFF. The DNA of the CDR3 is TGTGTCCCTTTGCAAGCGCGAGGGAGGGCTCAGAATGAGCAGTTCTTC. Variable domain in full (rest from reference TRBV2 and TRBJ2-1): EPEVTQTPSHQVTQMGQEVILRCVPISNHLYFYWYRQILGQKVEFLVSFYNNEISEKSEIFDDQFSVERPDGSNFTLKIRSTKLEDSAMYFCVPLQARGRAQNEQFFGPGTRLTVL.

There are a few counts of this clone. The CDR3 DNA sequence: TGCGCCAGCAGCCAAGGGGGCTCGGGACAGGGCTCGGGAGGGCAGTACTTC. Translating it yields CASSQGGSGQGSGGQYF. The chain carries TRBV4-3 and TRBJ2-7; TRBD1 aligns across 9 bases. V trimming: 1 base; J trimming: 9 bases; junction bases outside the gene matches: 16. The CDR3 runs to 17 residues. From germline, CDR1 is LGHNA and CDR2 YSLEER.

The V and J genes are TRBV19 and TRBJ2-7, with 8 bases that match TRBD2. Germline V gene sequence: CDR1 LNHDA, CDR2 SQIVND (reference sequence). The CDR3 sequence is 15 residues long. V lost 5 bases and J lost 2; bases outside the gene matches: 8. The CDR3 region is CASSPTSGLPYEQYF. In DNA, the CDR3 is TGTGCCAGTAGTCCTACTAGCGGTTTGCCCTACGAGCAGTACTTC.

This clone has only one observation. Here the CDR3 DNA reads TGTGCCAGCAGCTCACGATCCGTAGCTAGCGGGGGGCGCTCCTACAATGAGCAGTTCTTC. This translates into CASSSRSVASGGRSYNEQFF. V usage is TRBV9 and J usage is TRBJ2-1; 11 bases align to TRBD2. The length of the CDR3 is 20 residues. V trimming: 4 bases; J trimming: 0 bases; junction bases outside the gene matches: 15. CDR1 is SGDLS, CDR2 YYNGEE, per germline.

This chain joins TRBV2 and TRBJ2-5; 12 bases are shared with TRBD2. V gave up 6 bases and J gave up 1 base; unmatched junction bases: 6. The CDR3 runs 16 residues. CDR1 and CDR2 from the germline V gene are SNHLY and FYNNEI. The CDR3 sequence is CASRSLAGGPQETQYF. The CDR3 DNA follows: TGTGCCAGCAGGTCCCTAGCGGGAGGGCCCCAAGAGACCCAGTACTTC.

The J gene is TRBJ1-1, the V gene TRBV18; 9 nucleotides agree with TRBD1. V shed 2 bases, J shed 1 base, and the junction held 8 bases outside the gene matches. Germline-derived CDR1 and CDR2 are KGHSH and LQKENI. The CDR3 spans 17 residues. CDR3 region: CASSPWTSQGANTEAFF. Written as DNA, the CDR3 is TGTGCCAGCTCACCATGGACCTCACAGGGGGCGAACACTGAAGCTTTCTTT.

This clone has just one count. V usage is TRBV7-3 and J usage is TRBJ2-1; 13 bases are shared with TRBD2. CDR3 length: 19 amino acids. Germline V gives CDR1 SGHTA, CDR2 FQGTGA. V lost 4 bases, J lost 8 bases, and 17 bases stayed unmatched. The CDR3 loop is CASSSTNRTSGRVTDEQFF. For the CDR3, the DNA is TGTGCCAGCAGCTCCACTAATCGGACTAGCGGGAGAGTAACAGATGAGCAGTTCTTC.

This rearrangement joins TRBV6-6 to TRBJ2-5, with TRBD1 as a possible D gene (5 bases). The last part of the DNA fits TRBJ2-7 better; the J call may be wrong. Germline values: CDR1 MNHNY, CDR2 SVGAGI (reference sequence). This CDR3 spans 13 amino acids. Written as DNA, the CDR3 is TGTGCCAGCAGTTACAAGATCACAGGCGAGCAGTACTTC. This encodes CASSYKITGEQYF.

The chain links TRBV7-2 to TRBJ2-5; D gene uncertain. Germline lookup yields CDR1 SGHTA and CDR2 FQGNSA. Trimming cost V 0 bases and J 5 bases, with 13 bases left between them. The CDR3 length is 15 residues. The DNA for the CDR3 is TGTGCCAGCAGCTTAGCGGTAGCCCCCCAGGAGACCCAGTACTTC. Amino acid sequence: CASSLAVAPQETQYF.

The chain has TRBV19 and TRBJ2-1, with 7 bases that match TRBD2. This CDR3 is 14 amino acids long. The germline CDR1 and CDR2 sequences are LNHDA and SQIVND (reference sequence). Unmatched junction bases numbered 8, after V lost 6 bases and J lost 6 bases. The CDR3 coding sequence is TGTGCCAGTAGCCCGAGCGGGGAGAGCAATGAGCAGTTCTTC. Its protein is CASSPSGESNEQFF. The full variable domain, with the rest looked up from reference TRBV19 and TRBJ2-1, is DGGITQSPKYLFRKEGQNVTLSCEQNLNHDAMYWYRQDPGQGLRLIYYSQIVNDFQKGDIAEGYSVSREKKESFPLTVTSAQKNPTAFYLCASSPSGESNEQFFGPGTRLTVL.

CDR3 region: CSAGIPTQYF. The DNA of the CDR3 is TGCAGTGCCGGGATTCCTACGCAGTATTTT. The V and J genes are TRBV20-1 and TRBJ2-3, with D perhaps matching TRBD2 (5 bases). CDR1 is DFQATT, CDR2 SNEGSKA, per germline (reference sequence). Trimming left V 6 bases short and J 8 bases short, with 9 bases between. The CDR3 runs to 10 residues.

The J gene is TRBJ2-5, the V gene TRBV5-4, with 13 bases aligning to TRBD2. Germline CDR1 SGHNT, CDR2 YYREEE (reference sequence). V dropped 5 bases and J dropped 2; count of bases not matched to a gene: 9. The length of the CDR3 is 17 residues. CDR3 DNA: TGTGCCAGCAGTAGGACCGGGACTAGCGGGATACAAGAGACCCAGTACTTC. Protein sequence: CASSRTGTSGIQETQYF. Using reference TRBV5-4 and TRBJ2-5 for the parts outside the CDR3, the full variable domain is ETGVTQSPTHLIKTRGQQVTLRCSSQSGHNTVSWYQQALGQGPQFIFQYYREEENGRGNFPPRFSGLQFPNYSSELNVNALELDDSALYLCASSRTGTSGIQETQYFGPGTRLLVL.

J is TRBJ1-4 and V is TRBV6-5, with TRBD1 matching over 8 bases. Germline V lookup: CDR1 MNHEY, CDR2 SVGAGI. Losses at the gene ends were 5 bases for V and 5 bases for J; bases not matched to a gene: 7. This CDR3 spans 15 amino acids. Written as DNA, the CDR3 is TGTGCCAGCAGTAAGACAGGGGAGGGGAATGAAAAACTGTTTTTT. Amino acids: CASSKTGEGNEKLFF.

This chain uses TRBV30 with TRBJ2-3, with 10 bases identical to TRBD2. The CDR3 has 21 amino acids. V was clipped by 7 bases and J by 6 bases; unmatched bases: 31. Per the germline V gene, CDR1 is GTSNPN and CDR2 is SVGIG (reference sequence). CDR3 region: CASTGPRTLSLTSGPGDTQYF. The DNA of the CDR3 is TGTGCCTCGACCGGGCCTCGGACACTGAGCCTGACTAGCGGGCCCGGGGATACGCAGTATTTT.

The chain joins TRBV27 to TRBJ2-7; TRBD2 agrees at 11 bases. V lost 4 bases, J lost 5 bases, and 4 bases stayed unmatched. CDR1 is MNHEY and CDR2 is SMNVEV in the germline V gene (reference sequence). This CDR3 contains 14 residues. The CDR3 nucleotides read TGTGCCAGCAGTTGTACTAGCGGGAGCGACGAGCAGTACTTC. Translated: CASSCTSGSDEQYF.

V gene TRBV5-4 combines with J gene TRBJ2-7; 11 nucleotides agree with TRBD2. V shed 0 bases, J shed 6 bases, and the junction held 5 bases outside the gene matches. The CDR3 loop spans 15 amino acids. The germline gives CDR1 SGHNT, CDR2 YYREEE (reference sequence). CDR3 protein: CASSLEGLAGGEQYF. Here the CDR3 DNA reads TGTGCCAGCAGCTTGGAGGGTCTAGCGGGAGGCGAGCAGTACTTC. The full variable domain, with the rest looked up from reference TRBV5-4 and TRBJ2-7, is ETGVTQSPTHLIKTRGQQVTLRCSSQSGHNTVSWYQQALGQGPQFIFQYYREEENGRGNFPPRFSGLQFPNYSSELNVNALELDDSALYLCASSLEGLAGGEQYFGPGTRLTVT.

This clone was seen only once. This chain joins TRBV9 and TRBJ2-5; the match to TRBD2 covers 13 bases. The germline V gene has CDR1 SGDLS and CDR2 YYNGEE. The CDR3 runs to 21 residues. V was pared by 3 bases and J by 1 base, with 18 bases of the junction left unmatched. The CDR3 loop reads CASSGSQPGLAGSAVQETQYF. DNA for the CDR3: TGTGCCAGCAGCGGAAGCCAACCGGGACTAGCGGGATCCGCTGTCCAAGAGACCCAGTACTTC.

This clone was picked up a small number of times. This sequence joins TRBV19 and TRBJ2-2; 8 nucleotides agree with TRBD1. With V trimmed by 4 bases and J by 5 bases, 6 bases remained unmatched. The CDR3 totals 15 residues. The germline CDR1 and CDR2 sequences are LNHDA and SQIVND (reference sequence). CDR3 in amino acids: CASSTGQGKTGELFF. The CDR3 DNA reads TGTGCCAGTAGTACCGGACAGGGAAAGACCGGGGAGCTGTTTTTT.

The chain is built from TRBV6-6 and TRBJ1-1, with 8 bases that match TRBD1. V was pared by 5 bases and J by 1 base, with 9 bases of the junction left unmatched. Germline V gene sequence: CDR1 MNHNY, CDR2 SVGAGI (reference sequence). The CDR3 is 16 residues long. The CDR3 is CASSHEGGQENTEAFF. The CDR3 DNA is TGTGCCAGCAGTCACGAGGGGGGACAGGAGAACACTGAAGCTTTCTTT.

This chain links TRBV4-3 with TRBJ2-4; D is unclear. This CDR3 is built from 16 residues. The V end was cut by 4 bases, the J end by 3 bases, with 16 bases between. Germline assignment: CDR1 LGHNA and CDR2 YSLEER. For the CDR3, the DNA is TGCGCCAGCAGCCCTGATCCCCCCCTAGTCAAAAACATTCAGTACTTC. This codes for CASSPDPPLVKNIQYF.

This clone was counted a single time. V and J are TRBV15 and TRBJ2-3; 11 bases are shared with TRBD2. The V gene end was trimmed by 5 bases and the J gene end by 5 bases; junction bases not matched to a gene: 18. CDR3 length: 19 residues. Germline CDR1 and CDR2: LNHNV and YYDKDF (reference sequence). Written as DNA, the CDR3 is TGTGCCACCAGCGCACAAAAAAAGACCGGGACTAGCGGATTAGATACGCAGTATTTT. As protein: CATSAQKKTGTSGLDTQYF. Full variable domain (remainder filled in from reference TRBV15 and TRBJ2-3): DAMVIQNPRYQVTQFGKPVTLSCSQTLNHNVMYWYQQKSSQAPKLLFHYYDKDFNNEADTPDNFQSRRPNTSFCFLDIRSPGLGDTAMYLCATSAQKKTGTSGLDTQYFGPGTRLTVL.